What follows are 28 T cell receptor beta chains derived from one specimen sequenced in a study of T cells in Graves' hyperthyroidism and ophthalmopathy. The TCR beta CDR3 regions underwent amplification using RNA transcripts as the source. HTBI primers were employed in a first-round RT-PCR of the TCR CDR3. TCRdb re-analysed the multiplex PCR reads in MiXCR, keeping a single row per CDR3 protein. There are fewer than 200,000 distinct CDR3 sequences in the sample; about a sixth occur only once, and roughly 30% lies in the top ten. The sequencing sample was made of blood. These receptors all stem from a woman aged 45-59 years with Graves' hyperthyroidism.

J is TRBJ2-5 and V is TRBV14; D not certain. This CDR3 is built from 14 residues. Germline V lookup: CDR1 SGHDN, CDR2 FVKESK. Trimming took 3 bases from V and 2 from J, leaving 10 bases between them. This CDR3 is CASSHRPTQETQYF. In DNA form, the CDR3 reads TGTGCCAGCAGCCACCGGCCGACTCAAGAGACCCAGTACTTC.

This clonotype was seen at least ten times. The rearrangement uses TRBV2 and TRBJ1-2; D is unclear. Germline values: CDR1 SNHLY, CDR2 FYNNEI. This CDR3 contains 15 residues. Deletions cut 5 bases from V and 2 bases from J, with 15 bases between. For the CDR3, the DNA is TGTGCCAGCAGTTCGCGGACCTACGTCAACTATGGCTACACCTTC. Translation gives CASSSRTYVNYGYTF.

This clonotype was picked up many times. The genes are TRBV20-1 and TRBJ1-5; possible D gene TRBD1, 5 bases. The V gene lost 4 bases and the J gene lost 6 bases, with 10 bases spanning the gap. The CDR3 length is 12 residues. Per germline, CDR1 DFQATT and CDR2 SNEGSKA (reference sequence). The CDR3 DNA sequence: TGCAGTGCTACAAGGGGAGCTCAGCCCCAGCATTTT. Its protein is CSATRGAQPQHF.

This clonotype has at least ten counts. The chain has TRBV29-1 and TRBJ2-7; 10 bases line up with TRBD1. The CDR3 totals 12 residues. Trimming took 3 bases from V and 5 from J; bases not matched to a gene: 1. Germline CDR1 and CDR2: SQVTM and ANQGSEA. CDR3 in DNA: TGCAGCGTTGATGGGACAGGGGACGAGCAGTACTTC. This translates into CSVDGTGDEQYF.

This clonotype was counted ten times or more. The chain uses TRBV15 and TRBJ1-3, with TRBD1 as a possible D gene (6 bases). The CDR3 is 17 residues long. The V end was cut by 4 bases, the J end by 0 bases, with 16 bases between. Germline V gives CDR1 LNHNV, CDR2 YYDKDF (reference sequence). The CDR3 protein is CATSNRAGASSGNTIYF. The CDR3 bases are TGTGCCACCAGCAATAGGGCGGGGGCGAGCTCTGGAAACACCATATATTTT.

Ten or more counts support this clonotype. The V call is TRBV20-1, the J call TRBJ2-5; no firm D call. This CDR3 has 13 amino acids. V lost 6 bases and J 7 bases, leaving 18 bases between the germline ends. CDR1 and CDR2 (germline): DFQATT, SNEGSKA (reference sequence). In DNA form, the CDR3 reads TGCAGTGCCGGCCCTCCAGGAAGAGGGACCCAGTACTTC. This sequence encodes CSAGPPGRGTQYF.

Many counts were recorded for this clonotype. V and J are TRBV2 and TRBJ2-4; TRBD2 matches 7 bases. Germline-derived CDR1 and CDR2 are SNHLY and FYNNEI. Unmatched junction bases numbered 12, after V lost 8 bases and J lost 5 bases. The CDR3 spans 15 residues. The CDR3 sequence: CASSPGGSDQNIQYF. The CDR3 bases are TGTGCCAGCTCCCCGGGGGGTTCGGATCAAAACATTCAGTACTTC.

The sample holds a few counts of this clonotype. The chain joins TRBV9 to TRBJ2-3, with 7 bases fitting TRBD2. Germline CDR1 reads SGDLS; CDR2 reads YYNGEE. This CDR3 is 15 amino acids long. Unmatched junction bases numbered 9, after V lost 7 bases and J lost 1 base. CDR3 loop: CASGEWGGGTDTQYF. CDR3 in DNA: TGTGCCAGCGGCGAGTGGGGGGGGGGCACAGATACGCAGTATTTT. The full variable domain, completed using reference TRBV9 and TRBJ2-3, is DSGVTQTPKHLITATGQRVTLRCSPRSGDLSVYWYQQSLDQGLQFLIQYYNGEERAKGNILERFSAQQFPDLHSELNLSSLELGDSALYFCASGEWGGGTDTQYFGPGTRLTVL.

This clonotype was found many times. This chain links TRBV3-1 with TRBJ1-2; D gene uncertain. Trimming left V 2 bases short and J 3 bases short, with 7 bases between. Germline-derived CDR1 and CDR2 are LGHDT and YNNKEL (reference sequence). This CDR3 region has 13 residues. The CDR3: CASSQRNDYGYTF. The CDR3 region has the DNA TGTGCCAGCAGCCAAAGGAATGACTATGGCTACACCTTC.

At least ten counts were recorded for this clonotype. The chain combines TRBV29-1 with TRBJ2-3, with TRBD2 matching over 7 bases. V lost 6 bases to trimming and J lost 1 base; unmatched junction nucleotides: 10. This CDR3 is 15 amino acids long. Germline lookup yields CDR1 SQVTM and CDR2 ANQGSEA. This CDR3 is CSVGLGGGGTDTQYF. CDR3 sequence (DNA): TGCAGCGTGGGACTTGGGGGAGGGGGCACAGATACGCAGTATTTT.

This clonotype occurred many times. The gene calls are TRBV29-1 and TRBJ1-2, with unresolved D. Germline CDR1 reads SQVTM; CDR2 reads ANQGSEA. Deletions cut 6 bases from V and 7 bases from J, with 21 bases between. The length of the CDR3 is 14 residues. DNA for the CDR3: TGCAGCGTACCAGGAGCGTGGGCGCCGGGTGGCTACACCTTC. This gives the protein CSVPGAWAPGGYTF.

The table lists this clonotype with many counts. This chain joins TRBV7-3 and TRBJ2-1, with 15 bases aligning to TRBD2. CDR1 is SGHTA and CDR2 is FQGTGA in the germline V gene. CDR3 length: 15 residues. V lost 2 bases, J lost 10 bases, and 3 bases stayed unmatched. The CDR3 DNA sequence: TGTGCCAGCAGCTTAGAAGGACTAGCGGGGGGGGAGCAGTTCTTC. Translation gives CASSLEGLAGGEQFF.

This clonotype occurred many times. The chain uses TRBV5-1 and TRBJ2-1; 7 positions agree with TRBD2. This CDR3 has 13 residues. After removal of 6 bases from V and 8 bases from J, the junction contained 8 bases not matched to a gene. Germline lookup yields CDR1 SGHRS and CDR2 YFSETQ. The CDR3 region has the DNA TGCGCCAGCAAGTGGGGGGGAGTGGATGAGCAGTTCTTC. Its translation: CASKWGGVDEQFF.

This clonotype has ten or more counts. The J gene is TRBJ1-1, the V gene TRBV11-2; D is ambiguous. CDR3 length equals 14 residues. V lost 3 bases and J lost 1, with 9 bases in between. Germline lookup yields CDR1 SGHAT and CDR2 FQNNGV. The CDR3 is CASSFPRQNTEAFF. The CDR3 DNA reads TGTGCCAGCAGCTTCCCCCGACAGAACACTGAAGCTTTCTTT.

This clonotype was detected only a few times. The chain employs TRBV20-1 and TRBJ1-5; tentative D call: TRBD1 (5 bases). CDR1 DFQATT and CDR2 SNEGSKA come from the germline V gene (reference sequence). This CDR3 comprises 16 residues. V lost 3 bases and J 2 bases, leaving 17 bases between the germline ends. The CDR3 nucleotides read TGCAGTGCTAGTGCAGGGAGGTTAAGGGGCAATCAGCCCCAGCATTTT. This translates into CSASAGRLRGNQPQHF.

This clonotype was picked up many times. The CDR3 region has the DNA TGTGCCAGCAGCCCAATAATGGCCCGACAGGGAGGATATGGCTACACCTTC. It specifies CASSPIMARQGGYGYTF. The V call is TRBV11-2, the J call TRBJ1-2, with TRBD1 matching over 7 bases. CDR1 SGHAT and CDR2 FQNNGV come from the germline V gene. Trimming at V came to 5 bases and at J to 5 bases, leaving 17 bases not matched to a gene. There are 17 residues in the CDR3.

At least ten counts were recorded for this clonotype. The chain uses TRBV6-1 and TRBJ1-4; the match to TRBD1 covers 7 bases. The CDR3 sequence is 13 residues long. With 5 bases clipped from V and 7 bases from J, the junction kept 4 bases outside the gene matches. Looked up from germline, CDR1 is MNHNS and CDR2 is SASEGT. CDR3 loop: CASSQDRSEKLFF. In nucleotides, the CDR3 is TGTGCCAGCAGTCAGGACAGGAGTGAAAAACTGTTTTTT.

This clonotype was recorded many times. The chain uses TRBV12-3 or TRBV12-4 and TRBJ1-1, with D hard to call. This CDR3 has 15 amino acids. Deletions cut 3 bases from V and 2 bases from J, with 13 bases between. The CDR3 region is CASSFPLWGNTEAFF. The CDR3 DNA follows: TGTGCCAGCAGTTTCCCTCTGTGGGGAAACACTGAAGCTTTCTTT.

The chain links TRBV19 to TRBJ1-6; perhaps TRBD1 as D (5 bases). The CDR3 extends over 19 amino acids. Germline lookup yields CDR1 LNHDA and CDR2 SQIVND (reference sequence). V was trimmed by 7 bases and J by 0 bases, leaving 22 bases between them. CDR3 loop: CASTKSYAPGSSYNSPLHF. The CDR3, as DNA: TGTGCCAGTACCAAGTCGTACGCCCCAGGGAGCTCCTATAATTCACCCCTCCACTTT.

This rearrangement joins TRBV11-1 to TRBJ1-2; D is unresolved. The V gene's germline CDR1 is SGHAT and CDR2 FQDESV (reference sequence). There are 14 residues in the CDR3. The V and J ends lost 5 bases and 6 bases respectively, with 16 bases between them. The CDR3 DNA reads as TGTGCCAGCAGCCTATCCGGGATAAGAAATGGCTACACCTTC. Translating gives CASSLSGIRNGYTF.

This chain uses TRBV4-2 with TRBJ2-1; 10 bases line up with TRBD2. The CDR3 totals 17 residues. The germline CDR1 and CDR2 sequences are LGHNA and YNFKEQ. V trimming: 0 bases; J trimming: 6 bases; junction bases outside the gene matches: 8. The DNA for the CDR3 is TGTGCCAGCAGCCAAGACGCCAGCGGGGGGGCCATCAATGAGCAGTTCTTC. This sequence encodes CASSQDASGGAINEQFF.

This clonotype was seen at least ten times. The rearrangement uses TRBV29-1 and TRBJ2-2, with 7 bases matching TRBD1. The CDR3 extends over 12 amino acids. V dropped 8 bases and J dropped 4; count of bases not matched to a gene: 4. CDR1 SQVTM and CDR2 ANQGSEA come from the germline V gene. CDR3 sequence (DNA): TGCAGCTCATACAGGGGCACCGGGGAGCTGTTTTTT. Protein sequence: CSSYRGTGELFF.

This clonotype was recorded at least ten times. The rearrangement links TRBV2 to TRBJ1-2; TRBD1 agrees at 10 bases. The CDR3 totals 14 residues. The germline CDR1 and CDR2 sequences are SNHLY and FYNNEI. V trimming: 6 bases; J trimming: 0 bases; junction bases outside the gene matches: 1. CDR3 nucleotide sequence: TGTGCCAGCAGGGGGACAGGGGCTAACTATGGCTACACCTTC. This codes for CASRGTGANYGYTF.

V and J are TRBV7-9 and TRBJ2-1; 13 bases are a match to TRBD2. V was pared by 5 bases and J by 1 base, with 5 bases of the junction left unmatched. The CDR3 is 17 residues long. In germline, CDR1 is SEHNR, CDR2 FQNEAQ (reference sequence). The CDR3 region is CASSETSGGASYNEQFF. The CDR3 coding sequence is TGTGCCAGCAGCGAAACTAGCGGGGGGGCTTCCTACAATGAGCAGTTCTTC.

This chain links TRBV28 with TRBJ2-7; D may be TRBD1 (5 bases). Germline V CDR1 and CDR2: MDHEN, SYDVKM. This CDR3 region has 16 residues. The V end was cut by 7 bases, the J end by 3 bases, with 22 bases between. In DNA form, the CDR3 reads TGTGCCAGCACCCTGGGGCGAATTAGGTTCCTCTACGAGCAGTACTTC. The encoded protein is CASTLGRIRFLYEQYF.

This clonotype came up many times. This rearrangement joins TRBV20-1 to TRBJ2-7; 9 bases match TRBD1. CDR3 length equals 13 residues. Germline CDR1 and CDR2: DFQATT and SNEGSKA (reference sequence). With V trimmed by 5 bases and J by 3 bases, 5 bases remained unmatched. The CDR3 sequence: CSAGGTGFYEQYF. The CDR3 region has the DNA TGCAGTGCTGGAGGGACAGGGTTCTACGAGCAGTACTTC.

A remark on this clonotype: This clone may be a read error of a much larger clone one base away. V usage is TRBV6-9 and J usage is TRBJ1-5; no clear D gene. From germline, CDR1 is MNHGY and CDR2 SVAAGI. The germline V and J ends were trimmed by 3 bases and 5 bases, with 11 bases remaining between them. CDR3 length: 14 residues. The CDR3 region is CASSYFRDYQPQHF. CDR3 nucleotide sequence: TGTGCCAGCAGTTACTTCCGTGATTATCAGCCCCAGCATTTT.

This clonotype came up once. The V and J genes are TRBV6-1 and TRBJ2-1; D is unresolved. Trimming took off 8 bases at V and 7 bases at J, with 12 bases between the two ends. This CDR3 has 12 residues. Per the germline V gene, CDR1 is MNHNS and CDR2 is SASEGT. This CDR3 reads CASDHGWNEQFF. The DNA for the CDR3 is TGTGCCAGCGACCACGGGTGGAATGAGCAGTTCTTC.